Listed here are 22 T cell receptor beta chains from one sample, sequenced in a study of beta chain features in type 1 diabetes listed by TCRdb under 2018. To prepare the library, the immunoSEQ multiplex PCR assay was applied. All of the isolated RNA was reverse transcribed with the High Capacity cDNA Reverse Transcription Kit, so expressed TCRB transcripts were sequenced. The clones in this table, taken by TCRdb from immuneACCESS, are in-frame only. Not every clone is retained; where verified, under half of the shortfall comes from an unresolved V gene, and the cause of the rest is unknown. A total of 300,000 to 350,000 clones appear in this sample, 6.5% to 10% of them only once. Less than 0.45% of the sample belongs to the ten largest clones. Sequences were obtained from central memory CD4+ T cells from blood. These receptors were collected from a woman under 30 in good health.

This chain uses TRBV18 with TRBJ1-5; 8 positions match TRBD1. CDR1 and CDR2 (germline): KGHSH, LQKENI. The CDR3 has 15 residues. Trimming at V came to 4 bases and at J to 6 bases, leaving 8 bases not matched to a gene. In DNA, the CDR3 is TGTGCCAGCTCACTCAGCCAGGGGGCGATTCAGCCCCAGCATTTT. Translated: CASSLSQGAIQPQHF. The full variable domain, in which reference TRBV18 and TRBJ1-5 provide the parts outside the CDR3, is NAGVMQNPRHLVRRRGQEARLRCSPMKGHSHVYWYRQLPEEGLKFMVYLQKENIIDESGMPKERFSAEFPKEGPSILRIQQVVRGDSAAYFCASSLSQGAIQPQHFGDGTRLSIL.

This chain uses TRBV5-8 with TRBJ2-3; no reliable D call. This CDR3 has 14 residues. Germline CDR1 SGHTS, CDR2 YDEGEE. Trimming took 4 bases from V and 1 from J, leaving 10 bases between them. Written as DNA, the CDR3 is TGTGCCAGCAGCCCCCGACCGGGCACAGATACGCAGTATTTT. As protein: CASSPRPGTDTQYF.

This clone has just a few counts. The V and J genes are TRBV18 and TRBJ1-2; possibly TRBD1 for D (5 bases). The CDR3 runs to 14 residues. V shed 2 bases and J shed 3 bases, with 10 bases lying between them. Germline assignment: CDR1 KGHSH and CDR2 LQKENI. The CDR3 region has the DNA TGTGCCAGCTCACCAAACCGGGACTACTATGGCTACACCTTC. Protein sequence: CASSPNRDYYGYTF. Full variable domain (missing parts from reference TRBV18 and TRBJ1-2): NAGVMQNPRHLVRRRGQEARLRCSPMKGHSHVYWYRQLPEEGLKFMVYLQKENIIDESGMPKERFSAEFPKEGPSILRIQQVVRGDSAAYFCASSPNRDYYGYTFGSGTRLTVV.

The table lists this clone with a few counts. This chain links TRBV7-2 with TRBJ1-1, with D possibly being TRBD1 (6 bases). The germline CDR1 and CDR2 sequences are SGHTA and FQGNSA. The CDR3 contains 11 residues. The V and J ends lost 6 bases and 9 bases respectively, with 11 bases between them. CDR3: CASSYRAQAFF. The CDR3 coding sequence is TGTGCCAGCAGTTACAGGGCCCAAGCTTTCTTT.

This clone was counted only a few times. The sample carries other DNA sequences with the same CDR3. The rearrangement links TRBV29-1 to TRBJ2-1; no definite D call. Germline V lookup: CDR1 SQVTM, CDR2 ANQGSEA. V lost 4 bases to trimming and J lost 9 bases, with 7 bases between them. The CDR3 loop spans 10 amino acids. DNA for the CDR3: TGCAGCGTTGGAGGCCTTGAGCAGTTCTTC. It yields the protein CSVGGLEQFF.

On this clone itself: Other DNA sequences from this sample encode an identical CDR3 as well. The V and J genes are TRBV7-2 and TRBJ2-7; no firm D call. CDR3 length: 12 residues. Germline-derived CDR1 and CDR2 are SGHTA and FQGNSA. V was cut by 5 bases and J by 2 bases, with 7 bases left in between. Written as DNA, the CDR3 is TGTGCCAGCAGCCTTAGTACCTACGAGCAGTACTTC. Protein sequence: CASSLSTYEQYF.

CDR3 nucleotides: TGCGCCAGCAGCTTGGGTAGCGGTGGCGATACGCAGTATTTT. It specifies CASSLGSGGDTQYF. The genes are TRBV5-1 and TRBJ2-3, with TRBD2 as a possible D gene (6 bases). Between the trimmed V and J ends, which lost 0 bases and 6 bases, there was a span of 11 bases. This CDR3 spans 14 amino acids. Germline-derived CDR1 and CDR2 are SGHRS and YFSETQ. Using reference TRBV5-1 and TRBJ2-3 for the parts outside the CDR3, the full variable domain is KAGVTQTPRYLIKTRGQQVTLSCSPISGHRSVSWYQQTPGQGLQFLFEYFSETQRNKGNFPGRFSGRQFSNSRSEMNVSTLELGDSALYLCASSLGSGGDTQYFGPGTRLTVL.

This clone was seen a few times. The chain links TRBV28 to TRBJ1-1; tentative D call: TRBD1 (5 bases). Germline loops: CDR1 MDHEN, CDR2 SYDVKM. This CDR3 has 13 amino acids. V lost 5 bases and J lost 4, with 11 bases in between. The CDR3 sequence: CASSRSGITEAFF. In DNA, the CDR3 is TGTGCCAGCAGTCGGTCAGGGATCACTGAAGCTTTCTTT.

On this clone itself: The same CDR3 can be traced to other DNA sequences in this sample. The genes are TRBV6-6 and TRBJ2-4; weak D call: TRBD2 (5 bases). V was cut by 3 bases and J by 0 bases, with 6 bases left in between. Germline V gene lookup returns CDR1 MNHNY and CDR2 SVGAGI (reference sequence). The CDR3 contains 14 residues. The CDR3 DNA sequence: TGTGCCAGCAGTTATGGACTAGCCAAAAACATTCAGTACTTC. Translated, it gives CASSYGLAKNIQYF.

This clone has just a few counts. The chain couples TRBV14 to TRBJ2-1; possible D gene TRBD1, 6 bases. The CDR3 consists of 17 residues. Germline lookup yields CDR1 SGHDN and CDR2 FVKESK. V was cut by 1 base and J by 0 bases, with 13 bases left in between. CDR3 in DNA: TGTGCCAGCAGCCAAGGACTGACAGGCTACTCCTACAATGAGCAGTTCTTC. Its translation is CASSQGLTGYSYNEQFF.

The chain employs TRBV29-1 and TRBJ2-1; TRBD2 matches 10 bases. This CDR3 has 14 residues. Germline-derived CDR1 and CDR2 are SQVTM and ANQGSEA. Trimming removed 7 bases from V and 7 bases from J; junction bases left unmatched: 10. CDR3 in amino acids: CSAILAGARNEQFF. Here the CDR3 DNA reads TGCAGCGCCATCCTAGCGGGAGCGAGGAATGAGCAGTTCTTC.

This clone has a handful of counts. The chain joins TRBV11-2 to TRBJ2-1, with TRBD1 matching over 7 bases. There are 18 residues in the CDR3. Germline V gene lookup returns CDR1 SGHAT and CDR2 FQNNGV. V shed 0 bases and J 3 bases; nucleotides not matched to a gene: 11. The CDR3 DNA follows: TGTGCCAGCAGCTTAGAACCGCCGACAGGGTGGTTCTACAATGAGCAGTTCTTC. This gives the protein CASSLEPPTGWFYNEQFF. The full variable domain, rest sourced from reference TRBV11-2 and TRBJ2-1, is EAGVAQSPRYKIIEKRQSVAFWCNPISGHATLYWYQQILGQGPKLLIQFQNNGVVDDSQLPKDRFSAERLKGVDSTLKIQPAKLEDSAVYLCASSLEPPTGWFYNEQFFGPGTRLTVL.

This chain connects TRBV19 to TRBJ2-7, with TRBD1 matching over 7 bases. This CDR3 spans 14 amino acids. The ends lost 3 bases at V and 2 bases at J; junction bases unmatched: 4. Germline V gene sequence: CDR1 LNHDA, CDR2 SQIVND (reference sequence). The CDR3 is CASSIRTGAYEQYF. The CDR3 coding sequence is TGTGCCAGTAGTATCCGGACAGGCGCCTACGAGCAGTACTTC.

This clone occurred a few times. DNA of the CDR3: TGTGCCAGCAGCTTGGGCAGGGGAACGATCTTC. Protein sequence: CASSLGRGTIF. The J gene is TRBJ2-1, the V gene TRBV21-1; TRBD1, the table's D call, was not compared with the DNA. TRBV21-1 is tagged as a pseudogene. This CDR3 is 11 amino acids long.

This sequence joins TRBV5-1 and TRBJ2-7, with 9 bases identical to TRBD2. Trimming removed 3 bases from V and 5 bases from J; junction bases left unmatched: 9. Germline CDR1 reads SGHRS; CDR2 reads YFSETQ. The CDR3 runs to 15 residues. Here the CDR3 DNA reads TGCGCCAGCAGCTGGGACGGGACTAGCTATAACGAGCAGTACTTC. Protein product: CASSWDGTSYNEQYF.

The V and J genes are TRBV10-3 and TRBJ2-3; D gene ambiguous. From germline, CDR1 is ENHRY and CDR2 SYGVKD. The length of the CDR3 is 11 residues. The V end was cut by 11 bases, the J end by 3 bases, with 9 bases between. For the CDR3, the DNA is TGTGCCGTTGAAATTACAGATACGCAGTATTTT. Amino acid sequence: CAVEITDTQYF.

The gene calls are TRBV5-6 and TRBJ2-3; TRBD2 matches at 10 bases. Trimming cost V 4 bases and J 2 bases; bases outside gene matches: 4. This CDR3 spans 15 amino acids. The germline V gene encodes CDR1 SGHDT and CDR2 YYEEEE. CDR3 bases: TGTGCCAGCAGCGTGGGACTAGCGACCACAGATACGCAGTATTTT. Its translation: CASSVGLATTDTQYF.

The rearrangement joins TRBV6-1 to TRBJ2-3; D is ambiguous. Between the trimmed V and J ends, which lost 2 bases and 4 bases, there was a span of 10 bases. The V gene's germline CDR1 is MNHNS and CDR2 SASEGT. There are 14 residues in the CDR3. For the CDR3, the DNA is TGTGCCAGCAGTGAACAATTGCCGCCAGATACGCAGTATTTT. Translated: CASSEQLPPDTQYF.

The CDR3 bases are TGTGCCAGCAGTGAAGGATTGGGACAGGGCCTTCGGAGCAAGCAGTACTTC. It codes for CASSEGLGQGLRSKQYF. This sequence joins TRBV6-1 and TRBJ2-7; 9 bases fit TRBD1. V trimming: 1 base; J trimming: 8 bases; junction bases outside the gene matches: 15. Germline V CDR1 and CDR2: MNHNS, SASEGT. CDR3 size: 17 residues.

A note on this clone: A much larger clone lies a single base off, so this may be a read error. The chain is built from TRBV7-6 and TRBJ2-2; D is perhaps TRBD1 or TRBD2 (5 bases each). The CDR3 is 14 residues long. The V gene's germline CDR1 is SGHVS and CDR2 FNYEAQ. The V end was cut by 2 bases, the J end by 4 bases, with 8 bases between. The CDR3 spells CASSLWGSTGELFF. DNA for the CDR3: TGTGCCAGCAGCTTATGGGGGAGCACCGGGGAGCTGTTTTTT.

This sequence joins TRBV7-3 and TRBJ2-5, with a tentative D call TRBD2 (6 bases). This CDR3 spans 14 amino acids. V was cut by 5 bases and J by 5 bases, with 15 bases left in between. The germline V gene encodes CDR1 SGHTA and CDR2 FQGTGA. The CDR3 is CASSPGGLGETQYF. DNA for the CDR3: TGTGCCAGCAGCCCAGGAGGGCTGGGGGAGACCCAGTACTTC.

V usage is TRBV28 and J usage is TRBJ2-1; D perhaps matches TRBD2 (6 bases). This CDR3 region has 15 residues. The germline gives CDR1 MDHEN, CDR2 SYDVKM. Between the trimmed V and J ends, which lost 5 bases and 3 bases, there was a span of 14 bases. The CDR3: CASSPERGIYNEQFF. The CDR3 DNA reads TGTGCCAGCAGTCCCGAGCGCGGGATCTACAATGAGCAGTTCTTC.